The 14 T cell receptor beta chains given below trace back to one sample, sequenced in a study of blood T cells in healthy people across ages. Combining a sample-barcoded 5' primer with a J-beta primer mix, a second PCR ran for roughly 7 to 11 cycles. TCRdb fed the 5' RACE reads into MiXCR, producing one record per CDR3 protein. The sample has 1.5 million to 2 million distinct CDR3 sequences; 28% are singletons. Input material: blood. The receptor set was obtained from a woman aged 25 to 45 in good health.

As to this clonotype: Compared with germline, one end of the junction differs, possibly owing to a read error. The chain carries TRBV3-1 and TRBJ2-1; D is unclear. From germline, CDR1 is LGHDT and CDR2 YNNKEL (reference sequence). The CDR3 loop spans 15 amino acids. The CDR3 DNA is TGTGCCAGCAGCCAAGCTGATAGCTCCCACAATGAGCAGTTCTTC. Protein: CASSQADSSHNEQFF.

This clonotype was seen more than once but under ten times. The V call is TRBV2, the J call TRBJ2-3; 10 nucleotides align to TRBD2. Germline V gives CDR1 SNHLY, CDR2 FYNNEI. Trimming at V came to 8 bases and at J to 4 bases, leaving 9 bases not matched to a gene. The CDR3 contains 15 residues. The CDR3 sequence: CASSLAGVIADTQYF. CDR3 coding DNA: TGTGCCAGCTCCCTAGCGGGAGTAATCGCAGATACGCAGTATTTT.

The chain joins TRBV28 to TRBJ2-6; 9 bases map to TRBD2. From germline, CDR1 is MDHEN and CDR2 SYDVKM. With 5 bases clipped from V and 3 bases from J, the junction kept 11 bases outside the gene matches. There are 18 residues in the CDR3. CDR3 DNA: TGTGCCAGCAGTCCCCCGGGACTAGCCCTATATGGGGCCAACGTCCTGACTTTC. Protein: CASSPPGLALYGANVLTF.

This clonotype has at least ten counts. The rearrangement joins TRBV19 to TRBJ2-6, with D possibly matching TRBD1 (5 bases). The CDR3 is 17 residues long. V lost 6 bases to trimming and J lost 0 bases, with 15 bases between them. From germline, CDR1 is LNHDA and CDR2 SQIVND (reference sequence). Here the CDR3 DNA reads TGTGCCAGTAGGTCCAGGGTCGAAATCTCTGGGGCCAACGTCCTGACTTTC. Residues: CASRSRVEISGANVLTF.

A few counts support this clonotype. The chain has TRBV11-2 and TRBJ2-1, with 10 positions matching TRBD1. The CDR3 has 20 residues. V lost 0 bases to trimming and J lost 8 bases; unmatched junction nucleotides: 19. The germline V gene encodes CDR1 SGHAT and CDR2 FQNNGV. CDR3 DNA: TGTGCCAGCAGCTTAGATCGAAGCTGGGACAGGGGTGAGTCGCGAGATGAGCAGTTCTTC. Protein: CASSLDRSWDRGESRDEQFF. The complete variable domain, with remaining parts taken from reference TRBV11-2 and TRBJ2-1, reads EAGVAQSPRYKIIEKRQSVAFWCNPISGHATLYWYQQILGQGPKLLIQFQNNGVVDDSQLPKDRFSAERLKGVDSTLKIQPAKLEDSAVYLCASSLDRSWDRGESRDEQFFGPGTRLTVL.

The V gene is TRBV20-1, the J gene TRBJ2-4, with 10 bases identical to TRBD2. The J call may not be correct, given that the DNA end is closer to TRBJ2-5. The CDR3 is 17 amino acids. Germline V gene sequence: CDR1 DFQATT, CDR2 SNEGSKA (reference sequence). The CDR3 spells CSARDLGEREGQETQYF. Here the CDR3 DNA reads TGCAGTGCTAGAGATCTTGGAGAGCGGGAGGGTCAAGAGACCCAGTACTTC.

Regarding this clonotype: With a much larger clone just one base away, this may be a read error. The V call is TRBV7-2, the J call TRBJ2-6; perhaps TRBD2 as D (7 bases). This CDR3 is built from 17 residues. Looked up from germline, CDR1 is SGHTA and CDR2 is FQGNSA. The CDR3 region has the DNA TGTGCCAGCAGCTTCTACGGCGGGGGCTCTGAGGCCAACGTCCTGACTTTC. As protein: CASSFYGGGSEANVLTF.

A note on this clonotype: The junction and the germline gene differ at one end; a read error may be behind it. The chain is built from TRBV28 and TRBJ2-3; possible D gene TRBD2, 6 bases. The germline CDR1 and CDR2 sequences are MDHEN and SYDVKM. This CDR3 has 15 residues. For the CDR3, the DNA is TGTGCCAGCAGTTTACACGGGGGAGCCACAGATACGCGGTATTTT. This sequence encodes CASSLHGGATDTRYF.

This clonotype came up many times. V usage is TRBV5-1 and J usage is TRBJ1-2; no reliable D call. This CDR3 has 16 amino acids. The germline CDR1 and CDR2 sequences are SGHRS and YFSETQ. Trimming left V 1 base short and J 0 bases short, with 13 bases between. CDR3 in amino acids: CASSLSGVESNYGYTF. CDR3 sequence (DNA): TGCGCCAGCAGCTTGAGTGGGGTAGAATCTAACTATGGCTACACCTTC.

This clonotype was found a few times. The rearrangement joins TRBV24-1 to TRBJ2-1; tentatively, D is TRBD1 (6 bases). Trimming pared 2 bases from V and 1 base from J, leaving 8 bases between. This CDR3 is 15 amino acids long. Germline lookup yields CDR1 KGHDR and CDR2 SFDVKD. This CDR3 is CATSDSQGSYNEQFF. The CDR3, as DNA: TGTGCCACCAGTGATTCACAGGGTTCCTACAATGAGCAGTTCTTC.

The sample holds many counts of this clonotype. This sequence joins TRBV12-3 or TRBV12-4 and TRBJ2-7; either TRBD1 or TRBD2 may supply D (5 bases each). Between the trimmed V and J ends, which lost 10 bases and 0 bases, there was a span of 25 bases. The CDR3 is 17 amino acids. The CDR3 spells CATPRAEVPPSSYEQYF. In nucleotides, the CDR3 is TGTGCCACTCCCAGGGCGGAGGTCCCCCCAAGCTCCTACGAGCAGTACTTC.

A few counts support this clonotype. J is TRBJ2-7 and V is TRBV20-1; D may match TRBD1 or TRBD2 (5 bases each). This CDR3 comprises 13 residues. CDR1 and CDR2 from the germline V gene are DFQATT and SNEGSKA (reference sequence). The V end was cut by 3 bases, the J end by 2 bases, with 11 bases between. The DNA for the CDR3 is TGCAGTGCTAGCCGGGACGGACCCTACGAGCAGTACTTC. It is translated as CSASRDGPYEQYF.

The rearrangement joins TRBV5-6 to TRBJ2-5, with D possibly matching TRBD2 (6 bases). Deletions cut 5 bases from V and 7 bases from J, with 21 bases between. Germline V gene data show CDR1 as SGHDT and CDR2 as YYEEEE. The CDR3 has 15 residues. CDR3 sequence: CASSRDGGGTGTQYF. The CDR3 DNA sequence: TGTGCCAGCAGTCGGGACGGCGGAGGGACGGGGACCCAGTACTTC.

This clonotype was seen ten or more times. The chain couples TRBV10-1 to TRBJ2-4; D is ambiguous. The end of the DNA is better explained by TRBJ2-7, so the J call may be wrong. The CDR3 extends over 12 amino acids. CDR1 is WNHNN, CDR2 SYGVQD, per germline (reference sequence). The CDR3 here is CASSDKFSEQYF. CDR3 DNA sequence: TGCGCCAGCAGTGATAAATTCTCCGAGCAGTACTTC.